This TCR beta chain derives from a study of T cells expressing NK-cell markers. About the study: The study drew TCR beta repertoires from sorted CD3+CD56+NKG2C+, CD3+CD56+NKG2C- and CD3+CD56-NKG2C+ T cells.

From the 5' RACE reads, TCRdb lists one entry per CDR3 protein and no DNA. This sample carries 150,000 or so distinct CDR3 sequences, with 37% going to the ten biggest clones. The CDR3 has 15 amino acids. The germline V gene encodes CDR1 SGHRS and CDR2 YFSETQ. Sequencing used blood T cells: a sorted CD56 or NKG2C T cell subset, CD4+ or CD8+ T cells, or bulk PBMC T cells (not recorded which). The source is a woman in her forties or fifties in good health. V and J are TRBV5-1 and TRBJ2-2; without DNA, the TCRdb call of TRBD1 cannot be checked. The CDR3 sequence: CASSLHRDSTGELFF.